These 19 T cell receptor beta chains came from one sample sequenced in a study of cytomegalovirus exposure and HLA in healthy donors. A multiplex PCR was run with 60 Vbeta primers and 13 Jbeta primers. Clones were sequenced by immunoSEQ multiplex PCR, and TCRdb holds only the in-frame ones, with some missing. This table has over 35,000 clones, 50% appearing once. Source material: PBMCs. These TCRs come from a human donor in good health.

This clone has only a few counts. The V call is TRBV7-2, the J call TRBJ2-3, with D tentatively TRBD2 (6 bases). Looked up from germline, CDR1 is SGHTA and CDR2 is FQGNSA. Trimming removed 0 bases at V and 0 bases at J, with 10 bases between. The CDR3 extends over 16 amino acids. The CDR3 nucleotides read TGTGCCAGCAGCTTAGCCCCGGGGACTAGCACAGATACGCAGTATTTT. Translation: CASSLAPGTSTDTQYF. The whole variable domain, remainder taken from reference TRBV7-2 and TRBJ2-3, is GAGVSQSPSNKVTEKGKDVELRCDPISGHTALYWYRQSLGQGLEFLIYFQGNSAPDKSGLPSDRFSAERTGGSVSTLTIQRTQQEDSAVYLCASSLAPGTSTDTQYFGPGTRLTVL.

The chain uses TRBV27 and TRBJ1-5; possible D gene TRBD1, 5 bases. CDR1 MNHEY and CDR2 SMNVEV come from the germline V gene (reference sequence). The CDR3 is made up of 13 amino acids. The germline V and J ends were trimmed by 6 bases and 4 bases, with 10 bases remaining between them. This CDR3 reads CASRRQPNQPQHF. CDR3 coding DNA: TGTGCCAGCAGGCGACAGCCGAATCAGCCCCAGCATTTT.

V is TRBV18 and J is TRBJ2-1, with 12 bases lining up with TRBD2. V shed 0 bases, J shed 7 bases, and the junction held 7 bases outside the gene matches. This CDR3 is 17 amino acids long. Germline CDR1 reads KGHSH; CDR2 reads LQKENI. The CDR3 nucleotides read TGTGCCAGCTCACCACCCGCGACTAGCGGGGGAGGGAATGAGCAGTTCTTC. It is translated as CASSPPATSGGGNEQFF.

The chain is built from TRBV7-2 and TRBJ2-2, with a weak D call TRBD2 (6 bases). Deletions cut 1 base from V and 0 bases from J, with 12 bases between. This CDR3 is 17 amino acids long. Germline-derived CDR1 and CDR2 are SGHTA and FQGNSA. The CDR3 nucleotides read TGTGCCAGCAGCTTAGGTGGGACTTCCTCGAACACCGGGGAGCTGTTTTTT. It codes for CASSLGGTSSNTGELFF.

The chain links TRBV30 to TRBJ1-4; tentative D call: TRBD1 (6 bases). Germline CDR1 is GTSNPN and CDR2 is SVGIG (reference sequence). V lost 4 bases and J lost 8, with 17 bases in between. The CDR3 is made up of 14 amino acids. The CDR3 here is CAWKGEILPEKLFF. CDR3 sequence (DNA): TGTGCCTGGAAGGGGGAGATCCTACCCGAAAAACTGTTTTTT.

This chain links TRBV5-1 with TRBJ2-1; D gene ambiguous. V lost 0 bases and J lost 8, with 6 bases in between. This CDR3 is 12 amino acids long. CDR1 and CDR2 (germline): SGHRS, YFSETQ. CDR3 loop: CASSLVLDEQFF. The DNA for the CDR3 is TGCGCCAGCAGCTTGGTCCTAGATGAGCAGTTCTTC.

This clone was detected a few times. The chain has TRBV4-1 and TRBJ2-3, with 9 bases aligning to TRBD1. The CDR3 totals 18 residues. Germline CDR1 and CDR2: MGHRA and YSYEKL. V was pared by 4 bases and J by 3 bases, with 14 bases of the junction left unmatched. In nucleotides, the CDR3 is TGCGCCAGCAGCCGGAAGGCTAAGGGACAGGGTCAGACAGATACGCAGTATTTT. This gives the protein CASSRKAKGQGQTDTQYF.

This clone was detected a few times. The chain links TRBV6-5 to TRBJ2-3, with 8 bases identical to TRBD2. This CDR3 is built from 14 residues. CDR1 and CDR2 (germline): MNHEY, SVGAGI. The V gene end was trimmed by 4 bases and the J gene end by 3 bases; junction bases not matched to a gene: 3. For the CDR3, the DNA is TGTGCCAGCAGTTCGGGGGGGCCGACAGATACGCAGTATTTT. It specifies CASSSGGPTDTQYF.

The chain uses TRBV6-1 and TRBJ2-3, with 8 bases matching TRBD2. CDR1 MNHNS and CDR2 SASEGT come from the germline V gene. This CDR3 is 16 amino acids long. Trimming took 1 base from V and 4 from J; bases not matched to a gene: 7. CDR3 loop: CASSEGSGSNSDTQYF. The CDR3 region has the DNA TGTGCCAGCAGTGAAGGCAGCGGGAGTAACTCAGATACGCAGTATTTT.

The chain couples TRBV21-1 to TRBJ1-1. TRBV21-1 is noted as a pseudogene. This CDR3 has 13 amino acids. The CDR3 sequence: CASSGIEGGEAFF. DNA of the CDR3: TGTGCCAGCAGCGGGATTGAGGGAGGTGAAGCTTTCTTT.

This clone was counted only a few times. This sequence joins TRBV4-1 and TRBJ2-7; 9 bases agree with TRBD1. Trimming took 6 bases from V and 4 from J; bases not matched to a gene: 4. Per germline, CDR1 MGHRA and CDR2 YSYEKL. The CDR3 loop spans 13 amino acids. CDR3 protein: CASRGTGNYEQYF. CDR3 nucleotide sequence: TGCGCCAGCAGGGGGACAGGGAATTACGAGCAGTACTTC.

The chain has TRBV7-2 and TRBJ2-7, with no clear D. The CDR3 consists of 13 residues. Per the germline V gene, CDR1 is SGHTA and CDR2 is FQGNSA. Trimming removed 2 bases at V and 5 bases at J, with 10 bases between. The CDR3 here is CASSLTHGDEQYF. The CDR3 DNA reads TGTGCCAGCAGCTTAACTCATGGAGACGAGCAGTACTTC.

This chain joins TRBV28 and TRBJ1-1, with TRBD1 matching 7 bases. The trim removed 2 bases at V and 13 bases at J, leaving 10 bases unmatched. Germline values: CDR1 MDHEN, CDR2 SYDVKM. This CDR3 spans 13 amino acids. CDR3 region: CASSLKEGAIGFF. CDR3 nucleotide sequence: TGTGCCAGCAGTTTAAAGGAGGGGGCGATCGGTTTCTTT.

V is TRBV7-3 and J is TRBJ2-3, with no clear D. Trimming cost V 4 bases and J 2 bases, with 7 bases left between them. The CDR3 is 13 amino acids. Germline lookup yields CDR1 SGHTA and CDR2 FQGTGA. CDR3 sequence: CASSSYITDTQYF. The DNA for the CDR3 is TGTGCCAGCAGCTCCTATATCACAGATACGCAGTATTTT.

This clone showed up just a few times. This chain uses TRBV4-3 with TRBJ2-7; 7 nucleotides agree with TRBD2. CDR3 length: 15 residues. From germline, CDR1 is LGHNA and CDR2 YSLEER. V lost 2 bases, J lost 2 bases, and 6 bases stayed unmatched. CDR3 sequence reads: CASSQLDGGTYEQYF. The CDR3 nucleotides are TGCGCCAGCAGCCAACTAGACGGGGGGACCTACGAGCAGTACTTC.

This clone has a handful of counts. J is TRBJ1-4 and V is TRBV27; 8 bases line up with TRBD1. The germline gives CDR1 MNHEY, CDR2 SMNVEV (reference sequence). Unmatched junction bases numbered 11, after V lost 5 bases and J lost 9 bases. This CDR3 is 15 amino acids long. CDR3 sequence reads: CASSPGTGGQKKLFF. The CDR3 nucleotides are TGTGCCAGCAGTCCAGGAACAGGGGGGCAGAAAAAACTGTTTTTT.

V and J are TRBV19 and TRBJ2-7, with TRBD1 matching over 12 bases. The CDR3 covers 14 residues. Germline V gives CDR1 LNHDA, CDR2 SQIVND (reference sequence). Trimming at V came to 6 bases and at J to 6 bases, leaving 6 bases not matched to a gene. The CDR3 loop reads CASRAGTGGLEQYF. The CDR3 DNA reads TGTGCCAGTAGAGCCGGGACAGGGGGCCTCGAGCAGTACTTC. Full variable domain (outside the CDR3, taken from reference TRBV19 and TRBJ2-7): DGGITQSPKYLFRKEGQNVTLSCEQNLNHDAMYWYRQDPGQGLRLIYYSQIVNDFQKGDIAEGYSVSREKKESFPLTVTSAQKNPTAFYLCASRAGTGGLEQYFGPGTRLTVT.

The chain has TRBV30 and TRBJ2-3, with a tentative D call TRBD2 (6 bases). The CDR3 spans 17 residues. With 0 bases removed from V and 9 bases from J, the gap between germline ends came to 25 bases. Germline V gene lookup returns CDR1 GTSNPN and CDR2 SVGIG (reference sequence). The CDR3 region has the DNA TGTGCCTGGAGTGTACGGGCGGGGTCGGCGGCCTCTCGCACGCAGTATTTT. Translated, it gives CAWSVRAGSAASRTQYF.

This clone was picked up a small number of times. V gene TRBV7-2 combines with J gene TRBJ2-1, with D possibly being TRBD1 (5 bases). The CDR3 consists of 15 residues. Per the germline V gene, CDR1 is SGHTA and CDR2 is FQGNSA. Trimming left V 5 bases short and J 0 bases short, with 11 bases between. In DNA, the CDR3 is TGTGCCAGCAGCCTGAATGGGGCCTCCTACAATGAGCAGTTCTTC. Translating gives CASSLNGASYNEQFF.